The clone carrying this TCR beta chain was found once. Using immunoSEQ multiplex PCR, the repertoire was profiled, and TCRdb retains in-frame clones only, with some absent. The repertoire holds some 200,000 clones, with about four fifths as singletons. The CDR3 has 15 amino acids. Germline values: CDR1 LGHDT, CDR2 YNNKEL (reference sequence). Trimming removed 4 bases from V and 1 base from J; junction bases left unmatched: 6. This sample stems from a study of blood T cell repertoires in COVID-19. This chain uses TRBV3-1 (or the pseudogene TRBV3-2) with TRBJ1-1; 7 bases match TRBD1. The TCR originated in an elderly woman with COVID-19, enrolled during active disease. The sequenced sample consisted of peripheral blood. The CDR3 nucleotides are TGTGCCAGCAGCCCTCACAGGGGCCAGAACACTGAAGCTTTCTTT. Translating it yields CASSPHRGQNTEAFF.